Listed here are 27 T cell receptor beta chains from one sample, sequenced in a study of shared clonotypes between healthy human individuals. Assay: immunoSEQ multiplex PCR; the TCRdb copy retains only in-frame clones and omits some. Of more than 850,000 clones detected, around 78% appear once; the ten largest clones hold 0.52%. The sequencing sample was made of memory CD4+ T cells from PBMCs. Specified subset: CD45RA-negative fraction. The source of these receptors is a man between 18 and 35 years old in good health. Some clones in this sample may be carry-over from other donors' samples.

The V call is TRBV7-9, the J call TRBJ1-2, with unresolved D. Germline loops: CDR1 SEHNR, CDR2 FQNEAQ (reference sequence). V lost 5 bases, J lost 3 bases, and 10 bases lay in between. The CDR3 length is 13 residues. CDR3 sequence (DNA): TGTGCCAGCAGCCAATTGCCAGACTATGGCTACACCTTC. The encoded protein is CASSQLPDYGYTF.

The V call is TRBV2, the J call TRBJ1-1, with no clear D. V was cut by 6 bases and J by 1 base, with 12 bases left in between. There are 14 residues in the CDR3. Germline V CDR1 and CDR2: SNHLY, FYNNEI. Written as DNA, the CDR3 is TGTGCCAGCAGCAGCTTGACGGGGAACACTGAAGCTTTCTTT. Translating it yields CASSSLTGNTEAFF.

DNA of the CDR3: TGTGCCAGCAGCTTGTCGCCCGGGTACCGCACAGATACGCAGTATTTT. The encoded protein is CASSLSPGYRTDTQYF. The V and J genes are TRBV5-5 and TRBJ2-3; D is ambiguous. The V end lost 1 base, the J end lost 1 base, and 13 bases lay between the germline ends. The CDR3 has 16 residues. CDR1 and CDR2 (germline): SGHKS, YYEKEE (reference sequence).

This clone has a single count. The J gene is TRBJ1-4, the V gene TRBV10-3; D is undetermined. Trimming shortened V by 10 bases and J by 0 bases, and 12 bases separated the two germline ends. Per the germline V gene, CDR1 is ENHRY and CDR2 is SYGVKD. The CDR3 spans 14 residues. The CDR3 DNA reads as TGTGCCACAAAGAAACAAGCAACTAATGAAAAACTGTTTTTT. Translating it yields CATKKQATNEKLFF.

This clone was seen once. V gene TRBV28 combines with J gene TRBJ1-2; TRBD1 matches at 7 bases. Germline assignment: CDR1 MDHEN and CDR2 SYDVKM. This CDR3 comprises 15 residues. V gave up 5 bases and J gave up 1 base; unmatched junction bases: 7. CDR3 sequence: CASSLGGSHNYGYTF. The DNA for the CDR3 is TGTGCCAGCAGTCTAGGGGGCTCCCATAACTATGGCTACACCTTC.

This clone was seen just once. CDR3 coding DNA: TGTGCCAGCAGCGTAGGGTATAGCGGGAGTGGTATAGATACGCAGTATTTT. This gives the protein CASSVGYSGSGIDTQYF. This rearrangement joins TRBV9 to TRBJ2-3; TRBD2 agrees at 9 bases. The CDR3 is 17 amino acids. Germline trimming cut 0 bases from V and 5 bases from J; bases unmatched to any gene: 10. Germline CDR1 SGDLS, CDR2 YYNGEE. Drawing the rest from reference TRBV9 and TRBJ2-3, the complete variable domain is DSGVTQTPKHLITATGQRVTLRCSPRSGDLSVYWYQQSLDQGLQFLIQYYNGEERAKGNILERFSAQQFPDLHSELNLSSLELGDSALYFCASSVGYSGSGIDTQYFGPGTRLTVL.

This rearrangement joins TRBV5-6 to TRBJ2-1, with a possible D match to TRBD1 (5 bases). Germline V lookup: CDR1 SGHDT, CDR2 YYEEEE. The CDR3 covers 13 residues. V lost 4 bases to trimming and J lost 4 bases, with 9 bases between them. The CDR3 reads CASSPTAYNEQFF. The CDR3 region has the DNA TGTGCCAGCAGCCCGACAGCTTACAATGAGCAGTTCTTC. The full variable domain, rest sourced from reference TRBV5-6 and TRBJ2-1, is DAGVTQSPTHLIKTRGQQVTLRCSPKSGHDTVSWYQQALGQGPQFIFQYYEEEERQRGNFPDRFSGHQFPNYSSELNVNALLLGDSALYLCASSPTAYNEQFFGPGTRLTVL.

J is TRBJ1-1 and V is TRBV13, with D unclear. The germline CDR1 and CDR2 sequences are PRHDT and FYEKMQ (reference sequence). Trimming pared 2 bases from V and 8 bases from J, leaving 6 bases between. This CDR3 spans 11 amino acids. The CDR3 is CASSLLNEAFF. CDR3 sequence (DNA): TGTGCCAGCAGCTTACTGAACGAAGCTTTCTTT. The entire variable domain, with the rest obtained from reference TRBV13 and TRBJ1-1, is as follows: AAGVIQSPRHLIKEKRETATLKCYPIPRHDTVYWYQQGPGQDPQFLISFYEKMQSDKGSIPDRFSAQQFSDYHSELNMSSLELGDSALYFCASSLLNEAFFGQGTRLTVV.

For this clone: One base away lies a much larger clone, so this may be a sequencing read error. Other DNA sequences of this sample code for an identical CDR3. This chain uses TRBV7-2 with TRBJ1-3; no clear D gene. CDR1 is SGHTA and CDR2 is FQGNSA in the germline V gene. The V and J ends lost 2 bases and 3 bases respectively, with 2 bases between them. This CDR3 is 12 amino acids long. In DNA form, the CDR3 reads TGTGCCAGCAGCTTATTTGGAAACACCATATATTTT. Protein product: CASSLFGNTIYF.

The V and J genes are TRBV28 and TRBJ1-2, with D possibly TRBD1 on 5 matching bases. The CDR3 loop spans 13 amino acids. Trimming shortened V by 6 bases and J by 3 bases, and 11 bases separated the two germline ends. CDR1 and CDR2 (germline): MDHEN, SYDVKM. The CDR3 is CASRSGSDYGYTF. CDR3 DNA: TGTGCCAGCAGGTCAGGGTCCGACTATGGCTACACCTTC.

The chain carries TRBV20-1 and TRBJ2-3; 9 bases line up with TRBD2. CDR3 length: 11 amino acids. V lost 7 bases and J lost 5; bases outside the gene matches: 1. Per the germline V gene, CDR1 is DFQATT and CDR2 is SNEGSKA (reference sequence). The CDR3 bases are TGCAGTGGCGGGGGGGAAGATACGCAGTATTTT. This gives the protein CSGGGEDTQYF.

This rearrangement joins TRBV2 to TRBJ2-5, with 7 bases matching TRBD1. After removal of 7 bases from V and 3 bases from J, the junction contained 5 bases not matched to a gene. Germline V gene lookup returns CDR1 SNHLY and CDR2 FYNNEI. The CDR3 covers 13 residues. This CDR3 reads CASISGTEETQYF. CDR3 DNA sequence: TGTGCCAGCATTAGTGGGACAGAAGAGACCCAGTACTTC.

V usage is TRBV4-2 and J usage is TRBJ1-5; D is undetermined. Trimming pared 0 bases from V and 2 bases from J, leaving 14 bases between. The germline V gene encodes CDR1 LGHNA and CDR2 YNFKEQ. The CDR3 spans 17 residues. The CDR3 spells CASSQDGSGKGNQPQHF. CDR3 in DNA: TGTGCCAGCAGCCAAGATGGTTCGGGAAAGGGCAATCAGCCCCAGCATTTT.

In its sample, this clone was seen once. The chain employs TRBV28 and TRBJ2-3; a possible D gene is TRBD1 (7 bases). In germline, CDR1 is MDHEN, CDR2 SYDVKM. V lost 5 bases and J 2 bases, leaving 14 bases between the germline ends. The CDR3 loop spans 15 amino acids. The CDR3 DNA reads TGTGCCAGCAGTCCCCCAGGGGGGCTCACAGATACGCAGTATTTT. The encoded protein is CASSPPGGLTDTQYF.

The V gene is TRBV5-1, the J gene TRBJ2-5; 9 nucleotides line up with TRBD2. Germline loops: CDR1 SGHRS, CDR2 YFSETQ. The CDR3 consists of 15 residues. V trimming: 7 bases; J trimming: 5 bases; junction bases outside the gene matches: 12. CDR3 nucleotides: TGCGCCAGCTCTTGGACTAGCGCGGGGTTGGAGACCCAGTACTTC. It translates to CASSWTSAGLETQYF.

The chain is built from TRBV11-3 and TRBJ2-3; D gene uncertain. Germline values: CDR1 SGHNT, CDR2 YENEEA. The CDR3 consists of 13 residues. Trimming left V 1 base short and J 6 bases short, with 8 bases between. CDR3 sequence: CASSLGRVDTQYF. The DNA for the CDR3 is TGTGCCAGCAGCTTAGGTCGGGTCGATACGCAGTATTTT.

The V gene is TRBV7-2, the J gene TRBJ2-3, with 7 bases matching TRBD2. Per the germline V gene, CDR1 is SGHTA and CDR2 is FQGNSA. There are 14 residues in the CDR3. V gave up 3 bases and J gave up 6 bases; unmatched junction bases: 6. CDR3 sequence reads: CASSLRASGDTQYF. The DNA for the CDR3 is TGTGCCAGCAGCTTGAGGGCTAGCGGTGATACGCAGTATTTT.

This clone was counted many times. The rearrangement uses TRBV20-1 and TRBJ2-1; TRBD1 is a possible D gene (5 bases). There are 11 residues in the CDR3. Germline CDR1 reads DFQATT; CDR2 reads SNEGSKA (reference sequence). V lost 6 bases to trimming and J lost 7 bases, with 10 bases between them. The CDR3 DNA follows: TGCAGTGCCCAAGGGGTAAATGAGCAGTTCTTC. Its translation is CSAQGVNEQFF.

The CDR3 bases are TGTGCCAGCAGACCCCAGGAGCCCCATTCCTACGAGCAGTACTTC. The encoded protein is CASRPQEPHSYEQYF. J is TRBJ2-7 and V is TRBV11-2; D uncertain. Germline CDR1 and CDR2: SGHAT and FQNNGV. The CDR3 contains 15 residues. Trimming removed 6 bases at V and 1 base at J, with 16 bases between.

J is TRBJ2-6 and V is TRBV2; D not resolved. Germline-derived CDR1 and CDR2 are SNHLY and FYNNEI. The CDR3 sequence is 13 residues long. Trimming took off 3 bases at V and 4 bases at J, with 4 bases between the two ends. This CDR3 is CASSDRGANVLTF. CDR3 nucleotides: TGTGCCAGCAGTGATCGGGGGGCCAACGTCCTGACTTTC.

The sample holds a few counts of this clone. The rearrangement uses TRBV27 and TRBJ1-5; tentative D call: TRBD1 (5 bases). Per the germline V gene, CDR1 is MNHEY and CDR2 is SMNVEV (reference sequence). The CDR3 extends over 15 amino acids. Between the trimmed V and J ends, which lost 7 bases and 2 bases, there was a span of 15 bases. In DNA, the CDR3 is TGTGCCAGCAAGGCCAGGGAGGAGGGCAATCAGCCCCAGCATTTT. Protein sequence: CASKAREEGNQPQHF.

V is TRBV5-1 and J is TRBJ2-5; D is unresolved. The CDR3 contains 14 residues. The germline CDR1 and CDR2 sequences are SGHRS and YFSETQ. Trimming cost V 0 bases and J 8 bases, with 14 bases left between them. The CDR3 loop reads CASSLGSGPGTQYF. The CDR3 DNA is TGCGCCAGCAGCTTGGGGTCAGGACCAGGAACCCAGTACTTC.

Comment on this clone: The same CDR3 can be traced to other DNA sequences in this sample. The chain joins TRBV11-2 to TRBJ2-1, with TRBD1 matching 7 bases. The germline gives CDR1 SGHAT, CDR2 FQNNGV. With 4 bases clipped from V and 3 bases from J, the junction kept 3 bases outside the gene matches. The CDR3 spans 14 residues. The chain's CDR3 is CASSSNRGYNEQFF. The CDR3 nucleotides are TGTGCCAGCAGCTCCAACAGGGGCTACAATGAGCAGTTCTTC.

J is TRBJ2-3 and V is TRBV7-2, with D perhaps TRBD1 or TRBD2 (6 bases each). V was pared by 5 bases and J by 1 base, with 16 bases between. The CDR3 is 16 amino acids. From germline, CDR1 is SGHTA and CDR2 FQGNSA. CDR3 DNA: TGTGCCAGCAGCCCGCAGGGCGGGACACGCACAGATACGCAGTATTTT. This translates into CASSPQGGTRTDTQYF. Drawing the rest from reference TRBV7-2 and TRBJ2-3, the complete variable domain is GAGVSQSPSNKVTEKGKDVELRCDPISGHTALYWYRQSLGQGLEFLIYFQGNSAPDKSGLPSDRFSAERTGGSVSTLTIQRTQQEDSAVYLCASSPQGGTRTDTQYFGPGTRLTVL.

The DNA of the CDR3 is TGTGCCAGCAGCCCATTACCCCCCGGGAGAGGGCGAGAGACCCAGTACTTC. Its protein is CASSPLPPGRGRETQYF. The chain uses TRBV11-2 and TRBJ2-5; D perhaps matches TRBD2 (6 bases). In germline, CDR1 is SGHAT, CDR2 FQNNGV. This CDR3 comprises 17 residues. The V and J ends lost 5 bases and 4 bases respectively, with 23 bases between them.

The gene calls are TRBV6-4 and TRBJ2-5; D is uncertain. In germline, CDR1 is MRHNA, CDR2 SNTAGT. This CDR3 is 14 amino acids long. Trimming pared 2 bases from V and 5 bases from J, leaving 12 bases between. The CDR3: CASSDRLMAETQYF. The CDR3 nucleotides are TGTGCCAGCAGTGACCGGCTGATGGCGGAGACCCAGTACTTC.

The rearrangement links TRBV10-2 to TRBJ2-7; D tentatively fits TRBD1 or TRBD2 (5 bases each). Trimming took off 2 bases at V and 3 bases at J, with 14 bases between the two ends. CDR1 and CDR2 from the germline V gene are WSHSY and SAAADI. CDR3 length: 15 residues. The CDR3 sequence is CASSEGDHSFYEQYF. As DNA, the CDR3 is TGCGCCAGCAGTGAGGGGGACCACTCCTTCTACGAGCAGTACTTC.